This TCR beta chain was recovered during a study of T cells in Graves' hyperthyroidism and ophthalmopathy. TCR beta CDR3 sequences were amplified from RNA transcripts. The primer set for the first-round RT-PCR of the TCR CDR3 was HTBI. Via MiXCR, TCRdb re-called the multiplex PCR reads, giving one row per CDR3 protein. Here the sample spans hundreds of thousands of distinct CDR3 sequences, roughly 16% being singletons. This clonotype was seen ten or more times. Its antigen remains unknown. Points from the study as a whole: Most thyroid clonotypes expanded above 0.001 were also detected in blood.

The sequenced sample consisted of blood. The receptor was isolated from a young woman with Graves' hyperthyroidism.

The CDR3 DNA sequence: TGTGCCAGCTCACCCGCTCAACAGGGGCTAGGGACTGAAGCTTTCTTT. It codes for CASSPAQQGLGTEAFF. The J gene is TRBJ1-1, the V gene TRBV18; 7 positions match TRBD1. The CDR3 is 16 residues long. Germline values: CDR1 KGHSH, CDR2 LQKENI. V lost 3 bases and J lost 5; bases outside the gene matches: 12.